Each of the 17 T cell receptor beta chains below was sequenced from the same sample in a study of glioma-infiltrating T cells after dendritic cell vaccination. This table comes from immunoSEQ multiplex PCR, and its TCRdb copy is limited to in-frame clones, with some not included. The sample consists of roughly 87,000 clones, about four fifths of them appearing once. Specified time point: after dendritic cell vaccination, including at tumor progression/relapse. Source: blood, taken after dendritic cell vaccination. These receptors were obtained from a human donor with glioblastoma.

This clone was counted between two and nine times. The gene calls are TRBV29-1 and TRBJ2-2, with D possibly TRBD1 on 6 matching bases. The length of the CDR3 is 14 residues. The V gene lost 3 bases and the J gene lost 7 bases, with 15 bases spanning the gap. Per the germline V gene, CDR1 is SQVTM and CDR2 is ANQGSEA. CDR3 sequence reads: CSVDKAGVDGELFF. The CDR3, as DNA: TGCAGCGTTGACAAGGCAGGGGTTGACGGGGAGCTGTTTTTT.

This rearrangement joins TRBV25-1 to TRBJ1-3; TRBD1 matches at 9 bases. CDR1 and CDR2 (germline): MGHDK, SYGVNS. V shed 3 bases and J 0 bases; nucleotides not matched to a gene: 9. The CDR3 contains 18 residues. CDR3 coding DNA: TGTGCCAGCAGTGACTCCCGGGACAGGGCCAGCTCTGGAAACACCATATATTTT. Amino acid sequence: CASSDSRDRASSGNTIYF. The entire variable domain, with the rest obtained from reference TRBV25-1 and TRBJ1-3, is as follows: EADIYQTPRYLVIGTGKKITLECSQTMGHDKMYWYQQDPGMELHLIHYSYGVNSTEKGDLSSESTVSRIRTEHFPLTLESARPSHTSQYLCASSDSRDRASSGNTIYFGEGSWLTVV.

This chain joins TRBV5-6 and TRBJ2-3; TRBD2 aligns across 14 bases. Germline V gene lookup returns CDR1 SGHDT and CDR2 YYEEEE. The CDR3 length is 16 residues. V was pared by 4 bases and J by 4 bases, with 5 bases of the junction left unmatched. For the CDR3, the DNA is TGTGCCAGCAGCCTGAGACTAGCGGGGGGGCCAGATACGCAGTATTTT. The encoded protein is CASSLRLAGGPDTQYF. Combining the CDR3 with reference TRBV5-6 and TRBJ2-3 gives the whole variable domain DAGVTQSPTHLIKTRGQQVTLRCSPKSGHDTVSWYQQALGQGPQFIFQYYEEEERQRGNFPDRFSGHQFPNYSSELNVNALLLGDSALYLCASSLRLAGGPDTQYFGPGTRLTVL.

The V call is TRBV2, the J call TRBJ2-3, with D unclear. V was trimmed by 2 bases and J by 2 bases, leaving 14 bases between them. The CDR3 loop spans 16 amino acids. The germline V gene encodes CDR1 SNHLY and CDR2 FYNNEI. The CDR3: CASSELGVRFTDTQYF. The CDR3 bases are TGTGCCAGCAGTGAACTTGGTGTCAGGTTCACAGATACGCAGTATTTT.

The chain recombines TRBV7-9 with TRBJ1-3; D is uncertain. Germline CDR1 reads SEHNR; CDR2 reads FQNEAQ (reference sequence). This CDR3 has 16 residues. Between the trimmed V and J ends, which lost 1 base and 0 bases, there was a span of 10 bases. The chain's CDR3 is CASSLGQADSGNTIYF. In DNA form, the CDR3 reads TGTGCCAGCAGCTTAGGGCAGGCAGACTCTGGAAACACCATATATTTT.

V usage is TRBV9 and J usage is TRBJ1-5; D ambiguous. The length of the CDR3 is 13 residues. Germline assignment: CDR1 SGDLS and CDR2 YYNGEE. V shed 2 bases and J shed 0 bases, with 3 bases lying between them. The CDR3 bases are TGTGCCAGCAGCGTGAGTAGCAATCAGCCCCAGCATTTT. It yields the protein CASSVSSNQPQHF. The whole variable domain, filled in from reference TRBV9 and TRBJ1-5, reads DSGVTQTPKHLITATGQRVTLRCSPRSGDLSVYWYQQSLDQGLQFLIQYYNGEERAKGNILERFSAQQFPDLHSELNLSSLELGDSALYFCASSVSSNQPQHFGDGTRLSIL.

V gene TRBV19 combines with J gene TRBJ2-7; 8 bases map to TRBD2. There are 14 residues in the CDR3. Germline CDR1 and CDR2: LNHDA and SQIVND (reference sequence). The ends lost 3 bases at V and 1 base at J; junction bases unmatched: 2. The CDR3 sequence is CASSMTGGSYEQYF. CDR3 bases: TGTGCCAGTAGTATGACGGGGGGGTCCTACGAGCAGTACTTC.

This clone was seen once. This chain joins TRBV19 and TRBJ1-1; the match to TRBD1 covers 8 bases. CDR3 length equals 14 residues. The germline gives CDR1 LNHDA, CDR2 SQIVND (reference sequence). J gave up 4 bases and V 1 base, and 2 bases lay outside the gene matches. CDR3 sequence (DNA): TGTGCCAGTAGTATAGGCACAGGGGGCACTGAAGCTTTCTTT. Residues: CASSIGTGGTEAFF.

The rearrangement joins TRBV19 to TRBJ1-2; possible D gene TRBD1, 5 bases. Trimming cost V 3 bases and J 3 bases, with 8 bases left between them. CDR1 LNHDA and CDR2 SQIVND come from the germline V gene (reference sequence). CDR3 length: 13 residues. CDR3 DNA: TGTGCCAGTAGTATCGAGACAGACTATGGCTACACCTTC. This codes for CASSIETDYGYTF.

V is TRBV9 and J is TRBJ1-3; D not resolved. This CDR3 spans 14 amino acids. V lost 0 bases to trimming and J lost 2 bases, with 6 bases between them. Looked up from germline, CDR1 is SGDLS and CDR2 is YYNGEE. CDR3 DNA sequence: TGTGCCAGCAGCGTAGGGCTGACTGGAAACACCATATATTTT. This gives the protein CASSVGLTGNTIYF.

The gene calls are TRBV2 and TRBJ2-5; 10 bases align to TRBD2. The V gene's germline CDR1 is SNHLY and CDR2 FYNNEI. The CDR3 length is 17 residues. Unmatched junction bases numbered 6, after V lost 2 bases and J lost 0 bases. The chain's CDR3 is CASSEFPSGGYQETQYF. For the CDR3, the DNA is TGTGCCAGCAGTGAATTCCCTAGCGGGGGTTACCAAGAGACCCAGTACTTC.

The chain employs TRBV6-5 and TRBJ1-5, with 9 bases lining up with TRBD1. The CDR3 covers 13 residues. The ends lost 10 bases at V and 3 bases at J; junction bases unmatched: 4. Germline-derived CDR1 and CDR2 are MNHEY and SVGAGI. The CDR3 loop is CATGTGHNQPQHF. CDR3 in DNA: TGTGCCACGGGGACAGGGCACAATCAGCCCCAGCATTTT.

This clone has a handful of counts. V usage is TRBV6-5 and J usage is TRBJ1-5; perhaps TRBD1 as D (6 bases). V dropped 4 bases and J dropped 3 bases, with 13 bases sitting between them. Germline CDR1 MNHEY, CDR2 SVGAGI. CDR3 size: 15 residues. The CDR3 bases are TGTGCCAGCAGTTCCCGTGCAGGGGCCAATCAGCCCCAGCATTTT. It translates to CASSSRAGANQPQHF.

The chain carries TRBV5-1 and TRBJ1-4; 10 bases fit TRBD1. Germline trimming cut 1 base from V and 7 bases from J; bases unmatched to any gene: 4. The CDR3 has 15 residues. Germline V gene sequence: CDR1 SGHRS, CDR2 YFSETQ. CDR3 sequence (DNA): TGCGCCAGCAGCTTGTGGACAGGGGGAACTGAAAAACTGTTTTTT. Translated, it gives CASSLWTGGTEKLFF.

The chain is built from TRBV7-3 and TRBJ1-6; TRBD1 aligns across 8 bases. In germline, CDR1 is SGHTA, CDR2 FQGTGA. The CDR3 is 14 residues long. Trimming cost V 5 bases and J 10 bases; bases outside gene matches: 7. The CDR3 DNA reads TGTGCCAGCAGCCCTACAGGGGGTCAATCACCCCTCCACTTT. It is translated as CASSPTGGQSPLHF.

The chain has TRBV29-1 and TRBJ2-5, with D possibly TRBD1 on 7 matching bases. The V gene lost 7 bases and the J gene lost 2 bases, with 11 bases spanning the gap. This CDR3 is built from 12 residues. Per germline, CDR1 SQVTM and CDR2 ANQGSEA. This CDR3 reads CSGRGVQETQYF. CDR3 in DNA: TGCAGCGGCAGGGGGGTACAAGAGACCCAGTACTTC.

This chain uses TRBV5-1 with TRBJ2-3; TRBD1 aligns across 10 bases. The germline V gene encodes CDR1 SGHRS and CDR2 YFSETQ. The J segment lost 3 bases and the V segment lost 5 bases, leaving 9 bases of the junction unmatched. The CDR3 runs to 16 residues. The CDR3 DNA reads as TGCGCCAGCAGAGCCCTGGGACAGGGGTGGACAGATACGCAGTATTTT. It yields the protein CASRALGQGWTDTQYF.